Given below is one T cell receptor beta chain in context. This entry is derived from a study of blood T cell repertoires in COVID-19. V gave up 7 bases and J gave up 0 bases, with 7 bases separating them. Looked up from germline, CDR1 is SQVTM and CDR2 is ANQGSEA. The CDR3 loop spans 12 amino acids. Per the study methods: For nucleated cells, counts were estimated from reference gene primer amplification. Only in-frame clones appear in the TCRdb table, and some are missing; sequencing was by immunoSEQ multiplex PCR. From that table come the V and J calls and clone size; the DNA was used to work out D and trimming. The sample has 200,000 to 250,000 clones, about 79% seen once.

The chain is built from TRBV29-1 and TRBJ1-3, with D uncertain. Sample: PBMCs or T cells enriched from blood (not recorded which). This TCR was sampled from a woman aged 55-70 years who had recovered from COVID-19. The CDR3 is CSASSSGNTIYF. CDR3 nucleotide sequence: TGCAGCGCTTCATCCTCTGGAAACACCATATATTTT.